Described below is a single T cell receptor beta chain sequence and its context. Its antigen remains undetermined. Base qualities are missing; no much larger clone stands one base away. TCRbeta CDR3 regions were amplified from genomic DNA by means of the immunoSEQ Assay, a bias-controlled multiplex PCR. The paper's processing steps were these. Nucleated cell counts per sample were estimated from amplification of reference gene primers within the assay. To quantify the absolute abundance of each unique TCRbeta CDR3 rearrangement, sequence reads were collapsed and filtered. Productive Simpson clonality was computed per sample as the square root of Simpson's diversity index over productive rearrangements. Not all clones reach the TCRdb copy of this immuneACCESS table, which keeps in-frame sequences only. Checked studies attribute under half of the gap to unresolved V genes and leave the rest unexplained. Clone size and V and J calls were adopted from that table, with D and trimming inferred from the DNA. In this sample the table shows 200,000 or so clones, 83% of which occur a single time. Of the sample, approximately 4.8% falls within the top ten clones.

Participants in the prospective study were enrolled through a virtual design, were aged roughly 18 to 100 years, and lived in about 25 United States geographic areas. To assign participants to cohorts, the prospective study relied on clinical history that participants themselves reported in a screening survey and a study questionnaire. Exposed participants were defined as having been in contact with someone with a PCR-confirmed or clinician-diagnosed COVID-19 case within 2 weeks of study entry. In the prospective study, whole blood, serum and a nasopharyngeal or oropharyngeal swab were collected from each participant by mobile phlebotomists. Participants in the prospective study had the option to provide additional blood draws and questionnaires over a roughly two-month period. Prospective study blood samples were shipped either frozen or at room temperature before DNA extraction. The data originate from a study of blood T cell repertoires in COVID-19 (dated by TCRdb to the early 2020s). Some background on the complete study: The collaborator samples originated in the United States, Italy and Spain and spanned the acute and convalescent phases of COVID-19. The prospective study material was composed of cDNA or gDNA derived from T cells, B-cell-depleted T cells, or PBMCs. Deeply sampled blood TCRbeta repertoires from subjects exposed to, actively infected with, or recovered from COVID-19 were included in the dataset. A freely available public database, intended as a resource for researchers studying the immune response to SARS-CoV-2, is where the repertoires were released. Samples were obtained from the ongoing ImmuneRACE study (first 160 participants) and from 1,254 subjects provided by 6 global collaborators. Nearly every sample came with metadata listing a de-identified subject ID, COVID-19 status, age in years and sex. Where HLA class I and class II types were available, the types were taken from metadata supplied by the sample provider, not from assay-based typing.

According to the germline V gene, CDR1 reads SNHLY and CDR2 reads FYNNEI. The V end gives up 8 bases and the J end 4 bases, leaving 9 bases in the junction not matched to a gene. Spanning cysteine to phenylalanine, the CDR3 consists of 15 amino acids. Here the CDR3 DNA is all that survives: 45 bases in frame from base 1. The research as a whole found: The quantity of clinical and demographic metadata differed by source and by participant and was supplied without curation.

The chain was built from TRBV2 and TRBJ2-2; 8 of the junction bases match TRBD1. The clonotype comes from a woman aged 50 to 60 who had been exposed to COVID-19. The sample consisted of PBMCs or T cells enriched from blood (not recorded which). The DNA sequence is given as TGTGCCAGCGGGGAGAGGACAGGGAGCACCGGGGAGCTGTTTTTT. Translated, it gives CASGERTGSTGELFF.